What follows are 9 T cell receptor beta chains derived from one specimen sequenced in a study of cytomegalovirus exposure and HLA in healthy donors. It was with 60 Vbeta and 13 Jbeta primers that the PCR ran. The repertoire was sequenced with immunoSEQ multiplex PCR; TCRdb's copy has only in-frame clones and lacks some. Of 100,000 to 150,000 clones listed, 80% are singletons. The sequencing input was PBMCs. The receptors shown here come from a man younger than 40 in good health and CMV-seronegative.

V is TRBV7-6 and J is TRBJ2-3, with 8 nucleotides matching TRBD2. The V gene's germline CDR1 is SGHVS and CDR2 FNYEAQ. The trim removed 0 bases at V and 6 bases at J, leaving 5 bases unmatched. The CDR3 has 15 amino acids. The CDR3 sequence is CASSLARREGDTQYF. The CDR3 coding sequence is TGTGCCAGCAGCTTAGCCCGCCGGGAGGGCGATACGCAGTATTTT.

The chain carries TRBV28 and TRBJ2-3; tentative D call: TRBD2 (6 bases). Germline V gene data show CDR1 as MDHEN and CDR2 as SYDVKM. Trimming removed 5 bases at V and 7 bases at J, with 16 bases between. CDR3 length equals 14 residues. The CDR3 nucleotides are TGTGCCAGCAGTCCTCCTAGCGAGATCTATACGCAGTATTTT. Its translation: CASSPPSEIYTQYF.

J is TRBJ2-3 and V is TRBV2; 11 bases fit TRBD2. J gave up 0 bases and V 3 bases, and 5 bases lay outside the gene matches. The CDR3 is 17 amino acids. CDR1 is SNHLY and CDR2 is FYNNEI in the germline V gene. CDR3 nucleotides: TGTGCCAGCAGTGAGAGCCTAGCGGGAGGAAGCACAGATACGCAGTATTTT. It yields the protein CASSESLAGGSTDTQYF.

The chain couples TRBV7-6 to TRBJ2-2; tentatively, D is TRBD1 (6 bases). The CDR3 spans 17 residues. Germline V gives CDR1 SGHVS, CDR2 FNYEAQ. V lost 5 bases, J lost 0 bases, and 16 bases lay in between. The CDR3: CASSPPPDSANTGELFF. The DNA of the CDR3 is TGTGCCAGCAGCCCGCCCCCGGACAGCGCGAACACCGGGGAGCTGTTTTTT.

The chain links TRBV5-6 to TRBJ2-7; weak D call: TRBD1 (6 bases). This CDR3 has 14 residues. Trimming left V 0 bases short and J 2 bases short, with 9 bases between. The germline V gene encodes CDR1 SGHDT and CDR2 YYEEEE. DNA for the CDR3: TGTGCCAGCAGCTTGGTCCCAGGGGCCTACGAGCAGTACTTC. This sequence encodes CASSLVPGAYEQYF.

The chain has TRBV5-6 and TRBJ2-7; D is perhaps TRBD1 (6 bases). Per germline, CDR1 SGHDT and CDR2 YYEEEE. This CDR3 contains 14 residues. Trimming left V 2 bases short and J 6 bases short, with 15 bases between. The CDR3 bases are TGTGCCAGCAGCTTTGTACAGGGAATTAGCGAGCAGTACTTC. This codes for CASSFVQGISEQYF.

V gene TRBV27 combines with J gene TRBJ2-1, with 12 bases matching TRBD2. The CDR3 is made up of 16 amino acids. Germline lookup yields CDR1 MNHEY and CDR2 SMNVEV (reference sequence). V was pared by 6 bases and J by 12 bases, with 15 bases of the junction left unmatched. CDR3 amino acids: CASSRLAGARLTGQFF. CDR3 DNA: TGTGCCAGCAGCAGACTAGCGGGGGCCCGCCTAACAGGGCAGTTCTTC.

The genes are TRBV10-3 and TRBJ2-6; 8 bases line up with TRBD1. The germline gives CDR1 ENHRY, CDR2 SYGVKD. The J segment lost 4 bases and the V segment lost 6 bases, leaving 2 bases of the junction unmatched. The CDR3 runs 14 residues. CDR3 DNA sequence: TGTGCCATCAGGACAGGGGACGGGGCCAACGTCCTGACTTTC. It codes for CAIRTGDGANVLTF.

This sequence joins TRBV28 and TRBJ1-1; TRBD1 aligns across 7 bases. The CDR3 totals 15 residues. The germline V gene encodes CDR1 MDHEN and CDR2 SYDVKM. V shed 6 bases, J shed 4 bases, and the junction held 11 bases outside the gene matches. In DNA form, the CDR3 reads TGTGCCAGCAGCCCCACGACAGGGACTAGCACTGAAGCTTTCTTT. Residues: CASSPTTGTSTEAFF.